Below, one T cell receptor (beta chain) is given with its context. The antigen remains unidentified. Assay: immunoSEQ multiplex PCR; the TCRdb copy retains only in-frame clones and omits some. The sample contains approximately 110,000 clones, under 90% of which appear only once. This sample was taken from a study of T cell responses to AZD1222 COVID-19 vaccine. Study-wide results and limits: AZD1222 recipients seropositive at baseline numbered only six.

This CDR3 contains 14 residues. The trim removed 5 bases at V and 6 bases at J, leaving 9 bases unmatched. Germline CDR1 and CDR2: LNHDA and SQIVND (reference sequence). The sample consisted of peripheral blood, taken on day 0 of AZD1222 vaccination. The rearrangement uses TRBV19 and TRBJ2-7, with TRBD2 matching over 8 bases. The clonotype was recovered from an adult in good health. DNA of the CDR3: TGTGCCAGTAGTTTCACCGGGACTAGGACCGAGCAGTACTTC. Amino acid sequence: CASSFTGTRTEQYF.